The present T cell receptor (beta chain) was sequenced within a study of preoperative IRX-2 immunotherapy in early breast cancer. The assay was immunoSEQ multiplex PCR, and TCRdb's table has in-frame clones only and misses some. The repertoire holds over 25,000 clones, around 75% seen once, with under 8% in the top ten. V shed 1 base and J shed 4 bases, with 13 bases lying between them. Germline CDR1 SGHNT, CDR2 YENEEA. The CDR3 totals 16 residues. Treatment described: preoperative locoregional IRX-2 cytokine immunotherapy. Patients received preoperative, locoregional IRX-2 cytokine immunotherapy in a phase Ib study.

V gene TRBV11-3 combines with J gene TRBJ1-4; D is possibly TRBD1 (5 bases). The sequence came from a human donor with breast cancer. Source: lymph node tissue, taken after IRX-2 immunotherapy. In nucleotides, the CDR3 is TGTGCCAGCAGCTTAGGGGGCAGCCAGAGTAATGAAAAACTGTTTTTT. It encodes CASSLGGSQSNEKLFF. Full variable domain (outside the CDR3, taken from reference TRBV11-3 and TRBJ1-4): EAGVVQSPRYKIIEKKQPVAFWCNPISGHNTLYWYLQNLGQGPELLIRYENEEAVDDSQLPKDRFSAERLKGVDSTLKIQPAELGDSAVYLCASSLGGSQSNEKLFFGSGTQLSVL.